These 28 T cell receptor beta chains share one sample of origin, sequenced in a study of blood T cell dynamics during melanoma immunotherapy. The time point was: week 3, after first cycle of checkpoint inhibitor. TCRdb keeps only in-frame clones here, not all; method: immunoSEQ multiplex PCR. The sample holds 15,000 or so clones; 87% are singletons and the top ten take approximately 8.1%. Sequenced here: blood, sampled from a patient treated with checkpoint blockade. All receptors come from a human donor with melanoma.

This clone was detected only once. CDR3 bases: TGCGCCAGCAGCGGGTCCGGGACTAGCGGCACAGATACGCAGTATTTT. Translated: CASSGSGTSGTDTQYF. The rearrangement uses TRBV5-1 and TRBJ2-3; 10 bases align to TRBD2. Germline assignment: CDR1 SGHRS and CDR2 YFSETQ. Unmatched junction bases numbered 6, after V lost 4 bases and J lost 1 base. There are 16 residues in the CDR3.

The chain combines TRBV28 with TRBJ2-7; D possibly corresponds to TRBD1 (5 bases). There are 14 residues in the CDR3. Germline loops: CDR1 MDHEN, CDR2 SYDVKM. V was cut by 4 bases and J by 6 bases, with 16 bases left in between. CDR3 in amino acids: CASSWVQGIGEQYF. In DNA, the CDR3 is TGTGCCAGCAGTTGGGTCCAGGGTATAGGCGAGCAGTACTTC.

The chain links TRBV30 to TRBJ1-3, with 7 nucleotides matching TRBD1. Germline loops: CDR1 GTSNPN, CDR2 SVGIG (reference sequence). CDR3 size: 17 residues. With 2 bases clipped from V and 3 bases from J, the junction kept 13 bases outside the gene matches. The CDR3 DNA reads as TGTGCCTGGAGTATACGAAGTGGGACAGCGCTTGGAAACACCATATATTTT. Amino acids: CAWSIRSGTALGNTIYF.

V usage is TRBV7-2 and J usage is TRBJ1-2, with D tentatively TRBD1 (6 bases). The CDR3 totals 14 residues. Per the germline V gene, CDR1 is SGHTA and CDR2 is FQGNSA. V lost 4 bases and J 6 bases, leaving 15 bases between the germline ends. This CDR3 reads CASSSYRVLDGYTF. Written as DNA, the CDR3 is TGTGCCAGCAGCTCTTACAGGGTCTTAGATGGCTACACCTTC.

The chain combines TRBV1 with TRBJ2-5; TRBD2 was called by the table and not checked on the DNA. TRBV1 is an annotated pseudogene. The CDR3 is 16 residues long. This chain's CDR3 is CTSSHGTSESQETQYF. The CDR3, as DNA: TGCACCAGCAGCCATGGGACTAGCGAGTCCCAAGAGACCCAGTACTTC.

V and J are TRBV7-8 and TRBJ1-5; D is possibly TRBD1 (6 bases). Germline V gives CDR1 SGHVS, CDR2 FQNEAQ. This CDR3 comprises 15 residues. Trimming pared 5 bases from V and 6 bases from J, leaving 17 bases between. CDR3 in amino acids: CASSTGGGGGQPQHF. The CDR3 DNA reads as TGTGCCAGCAGCACCGGGGGGGGCGGGGGTCAGCCCCAGCATTTT.

This clone was detected once. The chain has TRBV6-1 and TRBJ2-1, with 8 positions matching TRBD1. Looked up from germline, CDR1 is MNHNS and CDR2 is SASEGT. The CDR3 covers 16 residues. J lost 3 bases, V lost 1 base, and 5 bases had no gene match. CDR3: CASSEGRGLIYNEQFF. CDR3 nucleotide sequence: TGTGCCAGCAGTGAAGGCAGGGGGCTGATCTACAATGAGCAGTTCTTC.

The chain combines TRBV2 with TRBJ2-5; possibly TRBD2 for D (5 bases). The length of the CDR3 is 15 residues. V was shortened by 4 bases and J by 2 bases, with 14 bases between the two germline ends. Germline assignment: CDR1 SNHLY and CDR2 FYNNEI. The CDR3 reads CASSGLAGEQETQYF. CDR3 nucleotides: TGTGCCAGCAGTGGATTGGCGGGCGAGCAAGAGACCCAGTACTTC.

The chain couples TRBV7-9 to TRBJ1-5; D gene unclear. The CDR3 length is 14 residues. The V end lost 5 bases, the J end lost 2 bases, and 10 bases lay between the germline ends. CDR1 and CDR2 from the germline V gene are SEHNR and FQNEAQ (reference sequence). CDR3 in amino acids: CASSLGWGNQPQHF. CDR3 in DNA: TGTGCCAGCAGCCTCGGTTGGGGCAATCAGCCCCAGCATTTT.

V usage is TRBV9 and J usage is TRBJ2-7; D gene uncertain. The CDR3 has 10 amino acids. V was cut by 7 bases and J by 3 bases, with 5 bases left in between. Germline-derived CDR1 and CDR2 are SGDLS and YYNGEE. CDR3 nucleotide sequence: TGTGCCAGCGGTCGCTACGAGCAGTACTTC. Its protein is CASGRYEQYF.

The rearrangement uses TRBV4-3 and TRBJ1-2, with D possibly matching TRBD1 (6 bases). CDR1 is LGHNA and CDR2 is YSLEER in the germline V gene. CDR3 length: 13 amino acids. Trimming pared 1 base from V and 6 bases from J, leaving 9 bases between. The CDR3 bases are TGCGCCAGCAGCCAAGTAACAGGGAATGGCTACACCTTC. It yields the protein CASSQVTGNGYTF.

By frequency in the sample, this clone is large. The chain employs TRBV21-1 and TRBJ2-7; TRBD2 is the table's D call and was not checked against the DNA. TRBV21-1 is labeled a pseudogene. CDR3 size: 15 residues. The CDR3 loop is CAGWVAGDLSYEQYF. The CDR3 DNA follows: TGTGCCGGATGGGTCGCGGGAGATTTGTCCTACGAGCAGTACTTC.

This clone occurred once. The rearrangement uses TRBV4-3 and TRBJ2-3; no clear D. Trimming left V 1 base short and J 0 bases short, with 8 bases between. CDR3 length: 15 amino acids. Germline CDR1 reads LGHNA; CDR2 reads YSLEER. CDR3 bases: TGCGCCAGCAGCCAAGCGTGGCGAAGCACAGATACGCAGTATTTT. This sequence encodes CASSQAWRSTDTQYF.

CDR3 DNA: TGCGCCAGCAGTCAATCCCGAGAGGAGCAGTTCTTC. Translated, it gives CASSQSREEQFF. V gene TRBV23-1 combines with J gene TRBJ2-1; D remains ambiguous. TRBV23-1 is known as an ORF, though its function is uncertain. The CDR3 loop spans 12 amino acids. V lost 0 bases and J 10 bases, leaving 7 bases between the germline ends.

The chain has TRBV30 and TRBJ2-5, with TRBD2 matching over 15 bases. With V trimmed by 1 base and J by 4 bases, 13 bases remained unmatched. Germline V gene sequence: CDR1 GTSNPN, CDR2 SVGIG (reference sequence). The CDR3 spans 19 residues. Here the CDR3 reads CAWSARAGTSGRRRETQYF. The DNA of the CDR3 is TGTGCCTGGAGTGCCCGAGCAGGGACTAGCGGGAGGAGGAGAGAGACCCAGTACTTC.

The CDR3 coding sequence is TGTGCCAGCATACCCATCTGGGGGTATAATGAAGCTTTCTTT. Translating gives CASIPIWGYNEAFF. The chain combines TRBV6-6 with TRBJ1-1, with a possible D match to TRBD1 (5 bases). The CDR3 totals 14 residues. V lost 7 bases and J 7 bases, leaving 19 bases between the germline ends. Germline-derived CDR1 and CDR2 are MNHNY and SVGAGI (reference sequence).

The chain uses TRBV18 and TRBJ2-1; D call uncertain. The CDR3 has 12 amino acids. V lost 5 bases and J 10 bases, leaving 12 bases between the germline ends. Germline V gene data show CDR1 as KGHSH and CDR2 as LQKENI. The CDR3 region is CASSSEQVEQFF. CDR3 coding DNA: TGTGCCAGCTCATCGGAACAAGTGGAGCAGTTCTTC.

The chain recombines TRBV28 with TRBJ1-3; the D is unclear. This CDR3 is 13 amino acids long. The germline gives CDR1 MDHEN, CDR2 SYDVKM. With 6 bases removed from V and 6 bases from J, the gap between germline ends came to 12 bases. CDR3 in amino acids: CASSDSLVNTIYF. The CDR3 DNA follows: TGTGCCAGCAGCGATAGTTTGGTAAACACCATATATTTT.

V is TRBV19 and J is TRBJ2-1; D ambiguous. Germline CDR1 is LNHDA and CDR2 is SQIVND (reference sequence). Trimming shortened V by 9 bases and J by 9 bases, and 15 bases separated the two germline ends. This CDR3 region has 12 residues. The CDR3 sequence: CASLGGVGEQFF. The CDR3 nucleotides read TGTGCCAGCCTCGGTGGAGTGGGTGAGCAGTTCTTC.

This clone was detected a few times. The J gene is TRBJ2-7, the V gene TRBV9, with a weak D call TRBD2 (6 bases). The V end was cut by 4 bases, the J end by 5 bases, with 19 bases between. CDR3 length: 15 residues. Germline V lookup: CDR1 SGDLS, CDR2 YYNGEE. The CDR3 DNA follows: TGTGCCAGCAGCCTTAGCGGCGGGGACCTCAACGAGCAGTACTTC. The encoded protein is CASSLSGGDLNEQYF. Full variable domain (outside the CDR3, taken from reference TRBV9 and TRBJ2-7): DSGVTQTPKHLITATGQRVTLRCSPRSGDLSVYWYQQSLDQGLQFLIQYYNGEERAKGNILERFSAQQFPDLHSELNLSSLELGDSALYFCASSLSGGDLNEQYFGPGTRLTVT.

The V call is TRBV7-9, the J call TRBJ1-1, with a tentative D call TRBD1 (6 bases). Trimming cost V 5 bases and J 1 base, with 11 bases left between them. The germline V gene encodes CDR1 SEHNR and CDR2 FQNEAQ (reference sequence). This CDR3 contains 14 residues. This CDR3 is CASSGGTRNTEAFF. Here the CDR3 DNA reads TGTGCCAGCAGCGGGGGGACAAGGAACACTGAAGCTTTCTTT.

CDR3 sequence: CASSPGSQETQYF. CDR3 DNA: TGTGCCAGCAGCCCCGGGTCTCAAGAGACCCAGTACTTC. This chain links TRBV7-2 with TRBJ2-5; D is uncertain. This CDR3 spans 13 amino acids. V was shortened by 5 bases and J by 2 bases, with 9 bases between the two germline ends. Looked up from germline, CDR1 is SGHTA and CDR2 is FQGNSA.

The V and J genes are TRBV11-3 and TRBJ2-1; TRBD1 is a possible D gene (6 bases). The CDR3 is 12 amino acids. The V and J ends lost 1 base and 13 bases respectively, with 11 bases between them. The V gene's germline CDR1 is SGHNT and CDR2 YENEEA. CDR3 coding DNA: TGTGCCAGCAGCTTAGTGCAGGGGCGACAGTTCTTC. The encoded protein is CASSLVQGRQFF.

The chain recombines TRBV30 with TRBJ1-3; the D is unclear. The CDR3 loop spans 15 amino acids. Germline-derived CDR1 and CDR2 are GTSNPN and SVGIG (reference sequence). With 3 bases removed from V and 0 bases from J, the gap between germline ends came to 12 bases. This CDR3 reads CAWRDDIYSGNTIYF. For the CDR3, the DNA is TGTGCCTGGAGAGACGACATATACTCTGGAAACACCATATATTTT.

This clone was observed once. Written as DNA, the CDR3 is TGTGCCAGCAGACCAGCGGGAGTGAGCTCCGGGGAGCTGTTTTTT. Protein product: CASRPAGVSSGELFF. This chain uses TRBV6-1 with TRBJ2-2; 8 bases match TRBD2. V lost 6 bases and J lost 6; bases outside the gene matches: 9. There are 15 residues in the CDR3. The V gene's germline CDR1 is MNHNS and CDR2 SASEGT.

The chain carries TRBV9 and TRBJ1-1; D remains ambiguous. The CDR3 is 13 residues long. Trimming pared 3 bases from V and 1 base from J, leaving 7 bases between. Per the germline V gene, CDR1 is SGDLS and CDR2 is YYNGEE. The CDR3 nucleotides are TGTGCCAGCAGCGCCCGACAGAACACTGAAGCTTTCTTT. It is translated as CASSARQNTEAFF.

This clone showed up just once. The gene calls are TRBV18 and TRBJ2-1; no reliable D call. The CDR3 is 11 residues long. The V gene lost 4 bases and the J gene lost 8 bases, with 6 bases spanning the gap. The germline gives CDR1 KGHSH, CDR2 LQKENI. Here the CDR3 DNA reads TGTGCCAGCTCACTTGTGGATGAGCAGTTCTTC. This sequence encodes CASSLVDEQFF.

This chain connects TRBV19 to TRBJ2-7, with TRBD1 matching over 8 bases. Germline assignment: CDR1 LNHDA and CDR2 SQIVND (reference sequence). Trimming took 4 bases from V and 4 from J; bases not matched to a gene: 21. This CDR3 has 19 residues. This CDR3 reads CASSRTGPGGLNARYEQYF. The CDR3 nucleotides read TGTGCCAGTAGTAGAACAGGTCCAGGGGGCCTCAACGCAAGATACGAGCAGTACTTC.